This is a list of T cell receptor beta chains from one sample in a study of T cell changes during pregnancy in multiple sclerosis. The data were produced by immunoSEQ multiplex PCR, yet TCRdb's version contains in-frame clones alone and is incomplete. The table shows 55,000 to 85,000 clones, with about nine tenths occurring only once. The sequenced sample was CD4+ T cells from peripheral blood mononuclear cells, obtained after pregnancy. The receptors were sampled from a female donor with multiple sclerosis, enrolled in a pregnancy study. Both conserved end residues are part of each CDR3. The D gene is left open where the match is weak. The listing skips clone size in some rows; elsewhere it reads once, few, many or a size class.

j_call clone_size d_call v_call cdr3_nt cdr3_aa
TRBJ2-1 . TRBD2 TRBV6-6 TGTGCCAGCAGTTACAGGACTAGCGGGGGGGATGAGCAGTTCTTC CASSYRTSGGDEQFF
TRBJ2-2 . TRBD2 TRBV7-3 TGTGCCAGCAGCTTAATAAGCGGGGAGAACACCGGGGAGCTGTTTTTT CASSLISGENTGELFF
TRBJ2-3 . . TRBV19 TGTGCCAGTAGGATAAGGGGGAGCACAGATACGCAGTATTTT CASRIRGSTDTQYF
TRBJ1-1 . . TRBV27 TGTGCCAGCAGCGGGGCGGGGTACACTGAAGCTTTCTTT CASSGAGYTEAFF
TRBJ1-2 . TRBD1 TRBV9 TGTGCCAGCAGCGTAGAGGCAGGGGGCACCTATGGCTACACCTTC CASSVEAGGTYGYTF
TRBJ2-7 . TRBD1 TRBV5-1 TGCGCCAGCAGCTTGGGGCAGGGGGCATTAGGGGAGCAGTACTTC CASSLGQGALGEQYF
TRBJ2-3 . . TRBV5-1 TGCGCCAGCAGCTTGAGCGGCACAGATACGCAGTATTTT CASSLSGTDTQYF
TRBJ2-1 . TRBD1 TRBV11-2 TGTGCCAGCAGCTTGAGGCCTCTCACCAGGGGGGAGCAGTTCTTC CASSLRPLTRGEQFF
TRBJ1-1 . . TRBV7-3 TGTGCCAGCAGCTTAAACGGGGGAGGAACTGAAGCTTTCTTT CASSLNGGGTEAFF
TRBJ2-7 . TRBD2 TRBV28 TGTGCCAGCAGCTACACCTTGGCTGGGCTAGCGGGGTACTCCTACGAGCAGTACTTC CASSYTLAGLAGYSYEQYF
TRBJ2-5 once . TRBV19 TGTGCCAGTAAGGGCAGGGGAGTTGAGACCCAGTACTTC CASKGRGVETQYF
TRBJ2-1 . TRBD1 TRBV27 TGTGCCAGCAGTTGGACAGGGGTGATCAATGAGCAGTTCTTC CASSWTGVINEQFF
TRBJ2-7 . TRBD2 TRBV30 TGTGCCTGGAGTGGCGGGACTAGCGGGTCCCCTTCTGGGTACGAGCAGTACTTC CAWSGGTSGSPSGYEQYF
TRBJ1-3 . . TRBV18 TGTGCCAGCTCACCACCAACAGGGCTTACTGGAAACACCATATATTTT CASSPPTGLTGNTIYF
TRBJ2-4 . . TRBV27 TGTGCCAGCAGTTCTGCAGGAATAGCCAAAAACATTCAGTACTTC CASSSAGIAKNIQYF
TRBJ2-1 . TRBD2 TRBV6-6 TGTGCCAGCAGCCCTAGCGGGAGGGCCCACAATGAGCAGTTCTTC CASSPSGRAHNEQFF
TRBJ1-5 . . TRBV15 TGTGCCACCAGCAGAGATTTGACACTAGGTGGTCAGCCCCAGCATTTT CATSRDLTLGGQPQHF
TRBJ1-2 . TRBD1 TRBV19 TGTGCCAGTAGTATGAGGGACAGGCGGCCTTCCAACTATGGCTACACCTTC CASSMRDRRPSNYGYTF
TRBJ1-1 . . TRBV30 TGTGCCTGGAGTGTATGGACAGACACTGAAGCTTTCTTT CAWSVWTDTEAFF
TRBJ1-1 . TRBD1 TRBV19 TGTGCCAGTAGCCGACAGGGTAGGAACACTGAAGCTTTCTTT CASSRQGRNTEAFF
TRBJ1-2 once TRBD1 TRBV9 TGTGCCAGCAGCGTACTACAGGGGGCTTACTATGGCTACACCTTC CASSVLQGAYYGYTF
TRBJ1-1 . TRBD1 TRBV9 TGTGCCAGCAGCCCAGGGGGGACAGGGCTCTCAGCTTTCTTT CASSPGGTGLSAFF
TRBJ2-3 once . TRBV30 TGTGCCTGGAGCAGGAGGGGCCGCACAGATACGCAGTATTTT CAWSRRGRTDTQYF
TRBJ2-7 . . TRBV27 TGTGCCAGCAGTTCCTTTGGGGAGGAGAAGTCCTACGAGCAGTACTTC CASSSFGEEKSYEQYF
TRBJ1-5 . TRBD1 TRBV19 TGTGCCAGTAGCCTGACAGGGGGGCGAAGCAATCAGCCCCAGCATTTT CASSLTGGRSNQPQHF
TRBJ2-1 . TRBD2 TRBV28 TGTGCCAGCAGCCCCCGACTAGCGGGAGGATACAATGAGCAGTTCTTC CASSPRLAGGYNEQFF
TRBJ2-1 . TRBD2 TRBV9 TGTGCCAGCAGCGTTTCTGGGGCGGGAGGCGCCCGAAGCTCCTACAATGAGCAGTTCTTC CASSVSGAGGARSSYNEQFF
TRBJ2-7 . . TRBV29-1 TGCAGCGTTACATGGGCCTCCTACGAGCAGTACTTC CSVTWASYEQYF
TRBJ2-2 . . TRBV5-1 TGCGCCAGCAGGGAAGAGGCGAACACCGGGGAGCTGTTTTTT CASREEANTGELFF
TRBJ1-5 . . TRBV19 TGTGCCAGTAGTACCCGACGGGACAATCAGCCCCAGCATTTT CASSTRRDNQPQHF
TRBJ2-1 . . TRBV11-2 TGTGCCAGCAGCTTTAGTAATGAGCAGTTCTTC CASSFSNEQFF
TRBJ1-2 once . TRBV15 TGTGCCACCAGCAGAGACGGGGTTTTCGGCTACACCTTC CATSRDGVFGYTF
TRBJ2-7 . . TRBV6-1 TGTGCCAGCAGTGAACAGGTGAACTTCGACGAGCAGTACTTC CASSEQVNFDEQYF
TRBJ2-7 . TRBD1 TRBV9 TGTGCCAGCAGCGTAGCCGGGCAGACAGGGCAGCACGAGCAGTACTTC CASSVAGQTGQHEQYF
TRBJ1-1 . . TRBV27 TGTGCCAGCAGTTTCAGGGGCATGAACACTGAAGCTTTCTTT CASSFRGMNTEAFF
TRBJ2-2 . TRBD2 TRBV7-6 TGTGCCAGCAGCTCCGGACTAGCGGGGGCTTACACCGGGGAGCTGTTTTTT CASSSGLAGAYTGELFF
TRBJ1-1 . TRBD1 TRBV7-2 TGTGCCAGCAGCCCTCACAGGGGGAGGGACACTGAAGCTTTCTTT CASSPHRGRDTEAFF
TRBJ2-5 . . TRBV19 TGTGCCAGTAGCCCTAGCACTGGGCAGACCCAGTACTTC CASSPSTGQTQYF
TRBJ2-3 . . TRBV4-1 TGCGCCAGCAGCCAATTAACAGATACGCAGTATTTT CASSQLTDTQYF
TRBJ1-2 few . TRBV30 TGTGCCTGGAGTAGAATAACCCAACGGTCTGGCTACACCTTC CAWSRITQRSGYTF
TRBJ2-7 . TRBD1 TRBV10-3 TGTGCCATCAGTGACGCAGGGGGCAACTACGAGCAGTACTTC CAISDAGGNYEQYF
TRBJ1-3 . TRBD1 TRBV30 TGTGCCGGCGACAGGGGATCAGGTGGAAACACCATATATTTT CAGDRGSGGNTIYF
TRBJ1-2 . . TRBV5-1 TGCGCCAGCAGCGTGGGAGCTAACTATGGCTACACCTTC CASSVGANYGYTF
TRBJ2-7 . TRBD1 TRBV6-5 TGTGCCAGCAGTCACCGGACAGGGCTCTACGAGCAGTACTTC CASSHRTGLYEQYF
TRBJ2-7 . . TRBV19 TGTGCCAGTAGTCGAGGGTCTACGAGGGCCTACGAGCAGTACTTC CASSRGSTRAYEQYF
TRBJ2-2 . TRBD1 TRBV7-6 TGTGCCAGCAGCGCGCCTATGACAGGGGACCCCGGGGAGCTGTTTTTT CASSAPMTGDPGELFF
TRBJ1-2 . . TRBV28 TGTGCCAGCACGGAGGGCTCGGGGGGCTACACCTTC CASTEGSGGYTF
TRBJ1-2 . . TRBV4-1 TGCGCCAGCAGCCAAGCGGGTGGCACTCTACCCACTAACTATGGCTACACCTTC CASSQAGGTLPTNYGYTF
TRBJ2-3 medium-sized . TRBV2 TGTGCCAGCAGTGAACCGTACACAGATACGCAGTATTTT CASSEPYTDTQYF
TRBJ2-5 . TRBD1 TRBV25-1 TGTGCCAGCAGTATTCACAGGGGGAAAGAGACCCAGTACTTC CASSIHRGKETQYF
TRBJ2-2 . . TRBV7-9 TGTGCCAGCAGCTGGGACTGGAACACCGGGGAGCTGTTTTTT CASSWDWNTGELFF
TRBJ1-2 . TRBD1 TRBV5-1 TGCGCCAGCAGCATAAGAACAGGGGGAGATGATGGCTACACCTTC CASSIRTGGDDGYTF
TRBJ1-1 . . TRBV6-1 TGTGCCAGCAGTGAAAAGAGGAGAACTGAAGCTTTCTTT CASSEKRRTEAFF
TRBJ1-1 . . TRBV27 TGTGCCAGCAGTTTATCCCTCGGGGGGGGGAAGGGCACTGAAGCTTTCTTT CASSLSLGGGKGTEAFF
TRBJ2-2 . TRBD1 TRBV28 TGTGCCAGCAGTCCTCCAGGGGGTTCAGACACCGGGGAGCTGTTTTTT CASSPPGGSDTGELFF
TRBJ1-1 . . TRBV21-1 TGTGCCAGCAGCAAAGAGGGGAGCGGGACTGAAGCTTTCTTT CASSKEGSGTEAFF
TRBJ2-7 . TRBD1 TRBV5-1 TGCGCCAGCAGCCCCGGGACAGGGGGCTTCGACGAGCAGTACTTC CASSPGTGGFDEQYF
TRBJ2-1 . . TRBV7-2 TGTGCCAGCAGCTTAGCTTCAGGCGGGACAGTCGGGGGAGATGAGCAGTTCTTC CASSLASGGTVGGDEQFF
TRBJ1-1 . . TRBV5-1 TGCGCCAGCAGCTTGGCGGGGTACACTGAAGCTTTCTTT CASSLAGYTEAFF
TRBJ1-4 . TRBD1 TRBV7-6 TGTGCCAGCAGCTTAGCGCGGACAGGGCATAATGAAAAACTGTTTTTT CASSLARTGHNEKLFF